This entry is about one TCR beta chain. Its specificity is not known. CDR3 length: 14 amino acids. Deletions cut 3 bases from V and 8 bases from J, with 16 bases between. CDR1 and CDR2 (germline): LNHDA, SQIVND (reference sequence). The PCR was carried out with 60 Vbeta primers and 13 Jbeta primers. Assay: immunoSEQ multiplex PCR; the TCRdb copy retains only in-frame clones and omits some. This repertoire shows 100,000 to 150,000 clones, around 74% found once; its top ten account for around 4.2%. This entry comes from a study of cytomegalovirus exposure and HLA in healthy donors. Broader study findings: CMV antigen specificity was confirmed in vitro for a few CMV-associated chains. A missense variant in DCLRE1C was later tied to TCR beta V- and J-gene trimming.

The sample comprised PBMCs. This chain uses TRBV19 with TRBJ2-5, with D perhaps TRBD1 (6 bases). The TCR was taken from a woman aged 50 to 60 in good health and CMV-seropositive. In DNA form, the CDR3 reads TGTGCCAGTAGTATGGGCAGGGGCCGAATTACCCAGTACTTC. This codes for CASSMGRGRITQYF.